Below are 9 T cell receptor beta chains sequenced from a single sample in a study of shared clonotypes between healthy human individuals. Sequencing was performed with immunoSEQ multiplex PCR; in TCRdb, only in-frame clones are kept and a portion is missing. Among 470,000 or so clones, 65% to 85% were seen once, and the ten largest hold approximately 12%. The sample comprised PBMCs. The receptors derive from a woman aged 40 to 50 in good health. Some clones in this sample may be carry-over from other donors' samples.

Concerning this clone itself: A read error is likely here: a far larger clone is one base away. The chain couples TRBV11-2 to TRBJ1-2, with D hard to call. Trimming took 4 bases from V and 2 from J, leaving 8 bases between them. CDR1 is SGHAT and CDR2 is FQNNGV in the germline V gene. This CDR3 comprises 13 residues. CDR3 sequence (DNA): TGTGCCAGCAGCTCAGCTGCAAACTATGGCTACACCTTC. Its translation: CASSSAANYGYTF. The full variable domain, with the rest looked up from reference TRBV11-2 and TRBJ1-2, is EAGVAQSPRYKIIEKRQSVAFWCNPISGHATLYWYQQILGQGPKLLIQFQNNGVVDDSQLPKDRFSAERLKGVDSTLKIQPAKLEDSAVYLCASSSAANYGYTFGSGTRLTVV.

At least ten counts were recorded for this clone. For the CDR3, the DNA is TGTGCCAGCAGCTTAGCGGGACCACGATCTGAGCAGTTCTTC. Translation gives CASSLAGPRSEQFF. The V gene is TRBV7-6, the J gene TRBJ2-1; D could derive from TRBD1 or TRBD2 (5 bases each). V lost 0 bases, J lost 9 bases, and 12 bases lay in between. Looked up from germline, CDR1 is SGHVS and CDR2 is FNYEAQ. This CDR3 spans 14 amino acids.

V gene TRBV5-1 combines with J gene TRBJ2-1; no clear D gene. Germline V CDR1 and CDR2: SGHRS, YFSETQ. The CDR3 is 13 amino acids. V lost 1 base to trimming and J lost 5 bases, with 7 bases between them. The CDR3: CASSLSADNEQFF. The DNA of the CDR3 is TGCGCCAGCAGCTTGAGTGCCGACAATGAGCAGTTCTTC.

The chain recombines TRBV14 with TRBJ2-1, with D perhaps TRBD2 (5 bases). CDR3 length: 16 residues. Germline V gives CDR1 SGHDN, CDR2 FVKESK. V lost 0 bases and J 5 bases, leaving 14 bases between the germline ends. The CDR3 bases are TGTGCCAGCAGCCAAGATCGGCGAGGGTTCCACAATGAGCAGTTCTTC. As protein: CASSQDRRGFHNEQFF. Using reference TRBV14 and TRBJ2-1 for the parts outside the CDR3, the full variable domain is EAGVTQFPSHSVIEKGQTVTLRCDPISGHDNLYWYRRVMGKEIKFLLHFVKESKQDESGMPNNRFLAERTGGTYSTLKVQPAELEDSGVYFCASSQDRRGFHNEQFFGPGTRLTVL.

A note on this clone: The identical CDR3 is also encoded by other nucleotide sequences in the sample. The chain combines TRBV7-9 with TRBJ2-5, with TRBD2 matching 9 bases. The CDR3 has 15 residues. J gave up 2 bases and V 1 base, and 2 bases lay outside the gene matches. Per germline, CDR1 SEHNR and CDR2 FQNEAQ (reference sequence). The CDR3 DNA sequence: TGTGCCAGCAGCTTAGGTCTAGCGGGACAAGAGACCCAGTACTTC. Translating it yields CASSLGLAGQETQYF.

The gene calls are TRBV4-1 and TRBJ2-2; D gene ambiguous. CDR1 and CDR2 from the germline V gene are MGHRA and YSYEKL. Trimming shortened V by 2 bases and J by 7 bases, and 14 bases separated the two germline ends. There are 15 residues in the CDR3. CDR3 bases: TGCGCCAGCAGCCAACGGGCCCAGGTGGTCGGGGAGCTGTTTTTT. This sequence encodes CASSQRAQVVGELFF.

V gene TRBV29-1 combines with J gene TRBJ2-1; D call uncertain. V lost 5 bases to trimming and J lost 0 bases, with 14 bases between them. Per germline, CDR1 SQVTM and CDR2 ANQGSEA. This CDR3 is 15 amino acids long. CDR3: CSVRIQSSSYNEQFF. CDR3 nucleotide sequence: TGCAGCGTTCGGATTCAAAGTAGCTCCTACAATGAGCAGTTCTTC.

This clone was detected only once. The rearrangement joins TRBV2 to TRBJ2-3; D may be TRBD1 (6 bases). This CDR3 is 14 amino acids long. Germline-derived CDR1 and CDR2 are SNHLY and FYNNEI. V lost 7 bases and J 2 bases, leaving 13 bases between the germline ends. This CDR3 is CASNRVSHTDTQYF. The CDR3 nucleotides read TGTGCCAGCAACAGGGTCTCACACACAGATACGCAGTATTTT.

CDR3 region: CSGIGLAFYNEQFF. The CDR3 DNA sequence: TGCAGCGGGATAGGACTAGCGTTCTACAATGAGCAGTTCTTC. The V call is TRBV29-1, the J call TRBJ2-1; the match to TRBD2 covers 9 bases. The V gene's germline CDR1 is SQVTM and CDR2 ANQGSEA. The ends lost 7 bases at V and 3 bases at J; junction bases unmatched: 7. The CDR3 loop spans 14 amino acids.